This T cell receptor (beta chain) was identified during a study of shared clonotypes between healthy human individuals. Libraries were prepared by immunoSEQ multiplex PCR; TCRdb keeps only in-frame clonotypes and omits some of them. The sample includes around 2.1 million clones, approximately 94% seen only once; the top ten take over 0.1%. Study-wide results and limits: Non-shared clonotypes showed lower generation probabilities than clonotypes common to all four donors.

To note about this clone: The antigen is undetermined.

The V gene lost 6 bases and the J gene lost 1 base, with 13 bases spanning the gap. The CDR3 consists of 15 residues. CDR1 and CDR2 from the germline V gene are SNHLY and FYNNEI. The TCR originated in a young man in good health. Specimen: naive CD4+ T cells sorted from blood. As for subset: CD45RA+ positively selected. The chain links TRBV2 to TRBJ1-5; perhaps TRBD1 as D (5 bases). The CDR3 sequence: CASSRGGVSNQPQHF. In DNA, the CDR3 is TGTGCCAGCAGCCGGGGGGGGGTGAGCAATCAGCCCCAGCATTTT. Full variable domain (outside the CDR3, taken from reference TRBV2 and TRBJ1-5): EPEVTQTPSHQVTQMGQEVILRCVPISNHLYFYWYRQILGQKVEFLVSFYNNEISEKSEIFDDQFSVERPDGSNFTLKIRSTKLEDSAMYFCASSRGGVSNQPQHFGDGTRLSIL.